The present T cell receptor (beta chain) was sequenced within a study of blood T cell repertoires in COVID-19. Overall study context: Acute and convalescent COVID-19 specimens originated in the United States, Italy and Spain. Sources were T cells, B-cell-depleted T cells, or PBMCs; the material itself was cDNA or gDNA.

As originally analysed: For nucleated cells, counts were estimated from reference gene primer amplification. Here immunoSEQ multiplex PCR was the method, and the copy in TCRdb shows in-frame clones only, minus some. V, J and clone size are those of that table, while D and trimming were read from the DNA. Counted here are over 100,000 clones, 80% occurring once; the ten biggest clones make up approximately 4.2%. Trimming cost V 5 bases and J 9 bases, with 14 bases left between them. This CDR3 is built from 14 residues. Germline CDR1 is MNHNY and CDR2 is SVGAGI (reference sequence). There are many counts of this clone.

The sequenced sample consisted of peripheral blood. This receptor was obtained from a human donor in a cohort sampled during active or convalescent COVID-19. This chain connects TRBV6-6 to TRBJ1-6; no clear D gene. This chain's CDR3 is CASSKTYTGSPLHF. The CDR3 DNA reads as TGTGCCAGCAGTAAAACATACACGGGTTCACCCCTCCACTTT.